A selection of T cell receptor beta chains follows, all from one sample in a study of tumor-infiltrating lymphocytes in localized non-small cell lung cancer. Clones were sequenced by immunoSEQ multiplex PCR, and TCRdb holds only the in-frame ones, with some missing. This sample has about 14,000 clones; around 81% occur once, and the top ten carry around 2.6%. The material sequenced was lung tumor tissue. These receptors all stem from a human donor with non-small cell lung cancer. CDR3s include the opening cysteine and the closing phenylalanine or tryptophan. A D gene is named only where the DNA matches it firmly. The size of a clone is reported for some rows only, either as once, few or many, or as a class for expanded clones.

>TRBJ1-3|NA|TRBD1|TRBV15
TGTGCCACCAGCAGAGAACAGGGGATTGGAAACACCATATATTTT
CATSREQGIGNTIYF
>TRBJ2-7|NA|NA|TRBV2
TGTGCCAGCAGTGAAGCTGGGTACGAGCAGTACTTC
CASSEAGYEQYF
>TRBJ2-2|NA|NA|TRBV25-1
TGTGCCAGCAGAGGCATTGACAGCGCGAACACCGGGGAGCTGTTTTTT
CASRGIDSANTGELFF
>TRBJ1-1|few|NA|TRBV30
TGTGCCTGGAGGAATGGGGAGGGCACTGAAGCTTTCTTT
CAWRNGEGTEAFF
>TRBJ1-1|NA|TRBD1|TRBV5-5
TGTGCCAGCAGCGTCAGACAGGGTAAGAACACTGAAGCTTTCTTT
CASSVRQGKNTEAFF
>TRBJ1-2|NA|TRBD1|TRBV27
TGTGCCAGCAGAATGGGACAGGGGGCTAGCTATGGCTACACCTTC
CASRMGQGASYGYTF
>TRBJ2-5|NA|TRBD2|TRBV7-7
TGTGCTAGCAGCCGGGGGGCTAGCGGGAGGGAGACCCAGTACTTC
CASSRGASGRETQYF
>TRBJ1-3|NA|TRBD1|TRBV2
TGTGCCAGCAGTGCAGGGGGAGGAAACACCATATATTTT
CASSAGGGNTIYF
>TRBJ1-5|NA|NA|TRBV30
TGTGCCTGGAGTGCCCAGGGCAATCAGCCCCAGCATTTT
CAWSAQGNQPQHF
>TRBJ2-6|NA|NA|TRBV13
TGTGCCAGCAGCTTACAGAGGACTGGGGCCAACGTCCTGACTTTC
CASSLQRTGANVLTF
>TRBJ2-3|NA|NA|TRBV5-1
TGCGCCAGCAAGAGGGGAAGCACAGATACGCAGTATTTT
CASKRGSTDTQYF
>TRBJ2-1|NA|NA|TRBV5-1
TGCGCCAGCAGCCTAGTACTCAATGAGCAGTTCTTC
CASSLVLNEQFF
>TRBJ2-3|NA|NA|TRBV6-1
TGTGCCAGCAGTGAAGTCTCGAACGCGGATACGCAGTATTTT
CASSEVSNADTQYF
>TRBJ2-6|NA|TRBD1|TRBV10-3
TGTGCCATCAGTGATCAGACAGGGGGCGTTTCTGGGGCCAACGTCCTGACTTTC
CAISDQTGGVSGANVLTF
>TRBJ2-3|NA|TRBD2|TRBV6-1
TGTGCCAGCAGTGTGCTAGCGGGAGACTTGGATACGCAGTATTTT
CASSVLAGDLDTQYF
>TRBJ2-7|NA|TRBD1|TRBV18
TGTGCCAGCTCACCACGGGACAGCTCCTACGAGCAGTACTTC
CASSPRDSSYEQYF
>TRBJ1-1|few|NA|TRBV11-1
TGTGCCAGCAGACTCCAAACGAACACTGAAGCTTTCTTT
CASRLQTNTEAFF
>TRBJ2-3|NA|TRBD1|TRBV27
TGTGCCAGCAGTAGGGGGCAGAAACATTCTAGCACAGATACGCAGTATTTT
CASSRGQKHSSTDTQYF
>TRBJ1-2|NA|TRBD1|TRBV5-6
TGTGCCAGCAGCCTACAGGGGGCAAAAGGCTACACCTTC
CASSLQGAKGYTF
>TRBJ2-4|NA|TRBD1|TRBV5-1
TGCGCCAGCACAGAATCGTTAGGGGACAGGGGAAGAGCCAAAAACATTCAGTACTTC
CASTESLGDRGRAKNIQYF
>TRBJ2-7|once|TRBD2|TRBV4-2
TGTGCCAGCAGCCAAGATCGGCAACTAGCGGGACACTCAGGGAACTACGAGCAGTACTTC
CASSQDRQLAGHSGNYEQYF
>TRBJ1-2|NA|TRBD1|TRBV5-1
TGCGCCAGCAGCTTGGATTGGTATAGGGCAGGGGGAAGCTATGGCTACACCTTC
CASSLDWYRAGGSYGYTF
>TRBJ2-7|NA|NA|TRBV21-1
TGTGCCAGCAGCAAAAATACCCCGCCGTGCCAGTTGAATGGCTACGAGCAGTACTTC
CASSKNTPPCQLNGYEQYF
>TRBJ1-5|once|TRBD1|TRBV6-6
TGTGCCAGCAGCCAACAGGGGCCTAGCAATCAGCCCCAGCATTTT
CASSQQGPSNQPQHF
>TRBJ1-1|NA|NA|TRBV5-1
TGCGCCAGCAGCTTAAACACTGAAGCTTTCTTT
CASSLNTEAFF
>TRBJ2-1|once|TRBD2|TRBV7-2
TGTGCCAGCAGTTATTCCGGGACTAGCGGGAGGGTCTCCTACAATGAGCAGTTCTTC
CASSYSGTSGRVSYNEQFF
>TRBJ1-5|NA|NA|TRBV6-6
TGTGCCAGCAGTAGGACAAGGTCCGAGCAGCCCCAGCATTTT
CASSRTRSEQPQHF
>TRBJ2-1|NA|NA|TRBV2
TGTGCCAGCAGTTACTTACCCGGGGGCGGCAATGAGCAGTTCTTC
CASSYLPGGGNEQFF
>TRBJ2-3|NA|TRBD1|TRBV4-2
TGTGCCAGCAGCCAGTATGCAGGGGGCGCGGGCACAGATACGCAGTATTTT
CASSQYAGGAGTDTQYF
>TRBJ2-1|NA|TRBD1|TRBV5-5
TGTGCCAGCAGCCAAACAGGGGTTTCCTACAATGAGCAGTTCTTC
CASSQTGVSYNEQFF
>TRBJ2-1|few|TRBD2|TRBV7-9
TGTGCCAGCAGCTTAGCGGGGACTAGCGGTAACAATGAGCAGTTCTTC
CASSLAGTSGNNEQFF
>TRBJ2-5|NA|TRBD2|TRBV18
TGTGCCAGCTCCCCGGGTAGCGGGAAGCAAGAGACCCAGTACTTC
CASSPGSGKQETQYF
>TRBJ2-7|NA|TRBD2|TRBV18
TGTGCCAGCTCACCACAGGGAGCGGGGGAGCAGTACTTC
CASSPQGAGEQYF
>TRBJ1-2|few|TRBD1|TRBV30
TGTGCCTACTCGGACAGGGGGCTGGGCTACACCTTC
CAYSDRGLGYTF
>TRBJ2-1|medium-sized|TRBD2|TRBV4-2
TGTGCCAGCAGCCAGCGCAGAGCCGGGGAGGGGTACAATGAGCAGTTCTTC
CASSQRRAGEGYNEQFF
>TRBJ2-1|few|NA|TRBV5-1
TGCGCCAGCAGCTTCGGGGGAGTGGACAATGAGCAGTTCTTC
CASSFGGVDNEQFF
>TRBJ1-5|NA|NA|TRBV5-1
TGCGCCAGCAGCCCCGGTGGGAGCAATCAGCCCCAGCATTTT
CASSPGGSNQPQHF
>TRBJ2-1|NA|TRBD2|TRBV27
TGTGCCAGCAGTCCCCAACCGGGACTAGCGAGGAATGAGCAGTTCTTC
CASSPQPGLARNEQFF
>TRBJ1-2|NA|NA|TRBV6-5
TGTGCCAGCAGTTACGGACACAGGGATAACTATGGCTACACCTTC
CASSYGHRDNYGYTF
>TRBJ2-1|NA|NA|TRBV19
TGTGCCAGTAGTGGGGGTGGATTACAGGGTGAGCAGTTCTTC
CASSGGGLQGEQFF
>TRBJ2-1|NA|NA|TRBV29-1
TGCAGCGTTGGGAGAGCAACCTACAATGAGCAGTTCTTC
CSVGRATYNEQFF
>TRBJ1-2|once|NA|TRBV6-1
TGTGCCAGCAGTGAAATGGGCAGGGTGAACTATGGCTACACCTTC
CASSEMGRVNYGYTF
>TRBJ1-2|few|NA|TRBV7-2
TGTGCCAGCAGCTTATCTCGGCCGGGGTCCTCCTATGGCTACACCTTC
CASSLSRPGSSYGYTF
>TRBJ1-4|NA|TRBD1|TRBV30
TGTGCCTGGACAGGGGGGTATAATGAAAAACTGTTTTTT
CAWTGGYNEKLFF
>TRBJ2-5|NA|NA|TRBV7-9
TGTGCCAGCAGCTTAGATTACGGATTCCAAGAGACCCAGTACTTC
CASSLDYGFQETQYF
>TRBJ1-4|NA|NA|TRBV7-2
TGTGCCAGCAGCTCGACCACAGGTTTTATTAATGAAAAACTGTTTTTT
CASSSTTGFINEKLFF
>TRBJ2-1|NA|NA|TRBV2
TGTGCCAGCAGTTTCAGTGGGCAGCCCCTCTCCTACAATGAGCAGTTCTTC
CASSFSGQPLSYNEQFF